This is a list of T cell receptor beta chains from one sample in a study of T cell responses to AZD1222 COVID-19 vaccine. Produced via immunoSEQ multiplex PCR; TCRdb's table is partial and in-frame only. In the table there are fewer than 120,000 clones, approximately 90% of which are singletons. The material sequenced was peripheral blood, taken 28 days after the second AZD1222 dose. These receptors all stem from an adult who received the AZD1222 COVID-19 vaccine. CDR3s include the opening cysteine and the closing phenylalanine or tryptophan. Each record gives: clone size, V gene, D gene, J gene, CDR3 DNA, CDR3 protein. D genes are given only for firm matches. Where a row states a size, it is once, few, many or the class of an expanded clone; other rows omit it.

clone size: -; V gene: TRBV28; D gene: -; J gene: TRBJ2-1; CDR3 DNA: TGTGCCAGCAGTTCGGATTACAATGAGCAGTTCTTC; CDR3 protein: CASSSDYNEQFF
clone size: -; V gene: TRBV18; D gene: -; J gene: TRBJ1-2; CDR3 DNA: TGTGCCAGCTCCCCCGAGAGGCAGGGAGTAAACTATGGCTACACCTTC; CDR3 protein: CASSPERQGVNYGYTF
clone size: -; V gene: TRBV5-4; D gene: TRBD2; J gene: TRBJ2-3; CDR3 DNA: TGTGCCAGCAGCACCCTAGCGGGGGGCGGCCCAGATACGCAGTATTTT; CDR3 protein: CASSTLAGGGPDTQYF
clone size: -; V gene: TRBV9; D gene: -; J gene: TRBJ1-2; CDR3 DNA: TGTGCCAGCAGCGCCGTGGCCCGAACAACTAACTATGGCTACACCTTC; CDR3 protein: CASSAVARTTNYGYTF
clone size: -; V gene: TRBV29-1; D gene: -; J gene: TRBJ2-1; CDR3 DNA: TGCAGCGTTCGGCCATCCCGCGGATACAATGAGCAGTTCTTC; CDR3 protein: CSVRPSRGYNEQFF
clone size: -; V gene: TRBV19; D gene: -; J gene: TRBJ2-2; CDR3 DNA: TGTGCCAGTAGCCCTCCCGGGGCCGGCGCCGGGGAGCTGTTTTTT; CDR3 protein: CASSPPGAGAGELFF
clone size: -; V gene: TRBV7-6; D gene: -; J gene: TRBJ1-3; CDR3 DNA: TGTGCCAGCAGCTCCCGTACACTTTCCGGAAACACCATATATTTT; CDR3 protein: CASSSRTLSGNTIYF
clone size: -; V gene: TRBV10-3; D gene: -; J gene: TRBJ1-2; CDR3 DNA: TGTGCCATCAGTGAGTTATTCAGGAGCTATGGCTACACCTTC; CDR3 protein: CAISELFRSYGYTF
clone size: -; V gene: TRBV11-3; D gene: TRBD2; J gene: TRBJ2-1; CDR3 DNA: TGTGCCAGCTCCGGGGGGGTCACCTACAATGAGCAGTTCTTC; CDR3 protein: CASSGGVTYNEQFF
clone size: -; V gene: TRBV11-2; D gene: -; J gene: TRBJ1-2; CDR3 DNA: TGTGCCAGCAGCTTAGATTTGAACTATGGCTACACCTTC; CDR3 protein: CASSLDLNYGYTF
clone size: once; V gene: TRBV15; D gene: -; J gene: TRBJ1-5; CDR3 DNA: TGTGCCACCAGCAGAGATAGGGCGATGGAGCCCCAGCATTTT; CDR3 protein: CATSRDRAMEPQHF
clone size: -; V gene: TRBV28; D gene: -; J gene: TRBJ2-7; CDR3 DNA: TGTGCCAGCAGTTTATCCCCTGGGCAGGCCTACGAGCAGTACTTC; CDR3 protein: CASSLSPGQAYEQYF
clone size: -; V gene: TRBV7-8; D gene: TRBD1; J gene: TRBJ1-5; CDR3 DNA: TGTGCCAGCAGCGGACGACAGGGAGATAGCAATCAGCCCCAGCATTTT; CDR3 protein: CASSGRQGDSNQPQHF
clone size: -; V gene: TRBV5-1; D gene: TRBD1; J gene: TRBJ1-6; CDR3 DNA: TGCGCCAGCAGCACCCAGGGACAGGGGAATTCACCCCTCCACTTT; CDR3 protein: CASSTQGQGNSPLHF
clone size: -; V gene: TRBV3-1/TRBV3-2; D gene: TRBD1; J gene: TRBJ2-5; CDR3 DNA: TGTGCCAGCAGCTTAGGGGCAGGGGGCCAGGGGACCCAGTACTTC; CDR3 protein: CASSLGAGGQGTQYF
clone size: -; V gene: TRBV2; D gene: -; J gene: TRBJ1-6; CDR3 DNA: TGTGCCAGCAGTGGCTTGGGGGGGCCCATGTGGTCCTATAATTCACCCCTCCACTTT; CDR3 protein: CASSGLGGPMWSYNSPLHF
clone size: -; V gene: TRBV28; D gene: -; J gene: TRBJ1-5; CDR3 DNA: TGTGCCAGCAAGAAGAGGGGATGGTGGGCGAAAAGCAATCAGCCCCAGCATTTT; CDR3 protein: CASKKRGWWAKSNQPQHF
clone size: once; V gene: TRBV5-1; D gene: -; J gene: TRBJ2-3; CDR3 DNA: TGCGCCAGCAGCCCGCAGTCCTTTAGCACAGATACGCAGTATTTT; CDR3 protein: CASSPQSFSTDTQYF
clone size: -; V gene: TRBV10-3; D gene: TRBD2; J gene: TRBJ2-3; CDR3 DNA: TGTGCCATCAAAGGGACTAGCGGGGGATCACAGTATTTT; CDR3 protein: CAIKGTSGGSQYF
clone size: -; V gene: TRBV21-1; D gene: -; J gene: TRBJ2-2; CDR3 DNA: TGTGCCAGCAGAAAAGAAGGGGGTGGGGAGCTGTTTTTT; CDR3 protein: CASRKEGGGELFF
clone size: once; V gene: TRBV3-1/TRBV3-2; D gene: TRBD1; J gene: TRBJ1-5; CDR3 DNA: TGTGCCAGCAGTCAGGGGGGCGGGGGGCAGCCCCAGCATTTT; CDR3 protein: CASSQGGGGQPQHF